This section outlines one T cell receptor (beta chain) sequence together with its context. Germline values: CDR1 SGHNT, CDR2 YYREEE (reference sequence). This CDR3 is built from 14 residues. V shed 0 bases and J shed 7 bases, with 8 bases lying between them. The data derive from a study of shared clonotypes between healthy human individuals. The assay ran at deep level. It was across several immunoSEQ plates that each subset's genomic DNA was evenly split. Assay: immunoSEQ multiplex PCR; the TCRdb copy retains only in-frame clones and omits some. The sample lists around 550,000 clones, roughly 95% occurring once.

The V and J genes are TRBV5-4 and TRBJ1-6; D is ambiguous. The sample comprised naive CD4+ T cells sorted from blood. Subset noted: CD45RA+ positively selected. This sequence was found in a woman aged 30 to 39 in good health. The CDR3, as DNA: TGTGCCAGCAGCTTGGCACAAGCAAATTCACCCCTCCACTTT. Protein sequence: CASSLAQANSPLHF.